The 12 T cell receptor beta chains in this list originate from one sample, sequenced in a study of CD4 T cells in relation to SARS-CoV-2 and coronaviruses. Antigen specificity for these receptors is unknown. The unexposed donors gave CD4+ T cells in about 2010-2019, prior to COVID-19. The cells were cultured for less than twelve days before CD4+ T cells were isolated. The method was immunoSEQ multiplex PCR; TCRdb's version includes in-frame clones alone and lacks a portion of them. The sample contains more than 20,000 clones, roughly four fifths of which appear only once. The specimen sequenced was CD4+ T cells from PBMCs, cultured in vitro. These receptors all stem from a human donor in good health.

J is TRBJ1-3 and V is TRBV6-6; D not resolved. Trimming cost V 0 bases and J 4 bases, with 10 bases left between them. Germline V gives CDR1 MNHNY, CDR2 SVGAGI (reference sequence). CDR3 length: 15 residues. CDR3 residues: CASSYSGVRGNTIYF. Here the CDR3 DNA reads TGTGCCAGCAGTTACTCCGGGGTTAGAGGAAACACCATATATTTT.

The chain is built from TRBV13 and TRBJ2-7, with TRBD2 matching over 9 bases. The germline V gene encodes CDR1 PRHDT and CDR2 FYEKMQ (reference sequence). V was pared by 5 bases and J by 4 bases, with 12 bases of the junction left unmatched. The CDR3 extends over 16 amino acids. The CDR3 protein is CASSPPFGGRAYEQYF. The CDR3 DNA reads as TGTGCCAGCAGCCCCCCTTTTGGCGGGAGGGCGTACGAGCAGTACTTC. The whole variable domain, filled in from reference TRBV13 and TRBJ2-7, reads AAGVIQSPRHLIKEKRETATLKCYPIPRHDTVYWYQQGPGQDPQFLISFYEKMQSDKGSIPDRFSAQQFSDYHSELNMSSLELGDSALYFCASSPPFGGRAYEQYFGPGTRLTVT.

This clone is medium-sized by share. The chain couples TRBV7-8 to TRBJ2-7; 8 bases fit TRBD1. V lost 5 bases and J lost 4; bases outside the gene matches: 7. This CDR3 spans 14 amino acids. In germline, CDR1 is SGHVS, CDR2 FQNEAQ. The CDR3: CASSPTGVLYEQYF. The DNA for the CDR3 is TGTGCCAGCAGCCCGACAGGGGTGCTTTACGAGCAGTACTTC.

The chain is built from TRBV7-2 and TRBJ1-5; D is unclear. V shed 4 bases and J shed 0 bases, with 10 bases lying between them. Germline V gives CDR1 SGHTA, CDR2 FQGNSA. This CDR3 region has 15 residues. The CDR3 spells CASSYWGSSNQPQHF. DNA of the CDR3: TGTGCCAGCAGCTACTGGGGATCTAGCAATCAGCCCCAGCATTTT.

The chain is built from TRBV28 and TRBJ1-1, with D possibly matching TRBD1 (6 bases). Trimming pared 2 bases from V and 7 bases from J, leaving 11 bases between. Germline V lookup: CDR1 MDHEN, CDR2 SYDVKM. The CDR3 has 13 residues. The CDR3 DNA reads TGTGCCAGCAGTTTAAACAGGGAAGGTGAAGCTTTCTTT. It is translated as CASSLNREGEAFF. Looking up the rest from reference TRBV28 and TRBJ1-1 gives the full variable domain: DVKVTQSSRYLVKRTGEKVFLECVQDMDHENMFWYRQDPGLGLRLIYFSYDVKMKEKGDIPEGYSVSREKKERFSLILESASTNQTSMYLCASSLNREGEAFFGQGTRLTVV.

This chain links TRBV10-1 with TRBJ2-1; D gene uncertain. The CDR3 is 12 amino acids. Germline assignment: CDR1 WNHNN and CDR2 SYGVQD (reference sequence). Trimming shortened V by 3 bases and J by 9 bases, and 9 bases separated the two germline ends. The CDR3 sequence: CASSDPLGEQFF. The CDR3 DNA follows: TGCGCCAGCAGTGACCCGCTTGGTGAGCAGTTCTTC.

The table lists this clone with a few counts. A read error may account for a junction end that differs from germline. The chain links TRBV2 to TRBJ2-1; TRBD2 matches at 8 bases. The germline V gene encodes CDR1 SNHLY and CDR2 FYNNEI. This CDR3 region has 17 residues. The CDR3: CASREVGGGGTYNEQFF. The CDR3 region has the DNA TGTGCCAGCAGAGAAGTTGGCGGCGGGGGGACCTACAATGAGCAGTTCTTC.

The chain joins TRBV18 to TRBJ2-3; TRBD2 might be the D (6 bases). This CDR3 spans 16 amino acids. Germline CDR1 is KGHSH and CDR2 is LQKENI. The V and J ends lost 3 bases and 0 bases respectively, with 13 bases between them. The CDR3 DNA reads TGTGCCAGCTCACCGGGGACTTTAGCTAGCACAGATACGCAGTATTTT. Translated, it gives CASSPGTLASTDTQYF.

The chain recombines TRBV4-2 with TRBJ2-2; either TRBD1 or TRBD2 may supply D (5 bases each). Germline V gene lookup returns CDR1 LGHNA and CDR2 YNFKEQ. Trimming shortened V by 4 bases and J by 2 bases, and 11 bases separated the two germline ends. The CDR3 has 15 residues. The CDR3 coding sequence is TGTGCCAGCAGCCTAGGGACCAGAAACACCGGGGAGCTGTTTTTT. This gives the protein CASSLGTRNTGELFF.

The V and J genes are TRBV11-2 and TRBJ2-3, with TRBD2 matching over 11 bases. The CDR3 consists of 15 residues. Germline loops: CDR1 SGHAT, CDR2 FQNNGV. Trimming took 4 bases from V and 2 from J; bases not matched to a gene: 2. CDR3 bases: TGTGCCAGCAGCTCGGGACTAGCGGACACAGATACGCAGTATTTT. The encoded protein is CASSSGLADTDTQYF.

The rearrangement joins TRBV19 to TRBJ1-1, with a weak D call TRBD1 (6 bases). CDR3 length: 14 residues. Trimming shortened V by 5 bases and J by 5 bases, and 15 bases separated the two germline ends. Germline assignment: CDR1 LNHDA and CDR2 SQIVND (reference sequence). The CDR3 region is CASSPGGGKTEAFF. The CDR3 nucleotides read TGTGCCAGTAGTCCCGGGGGCGGGAAGACTGAAGCTTTCTTT.

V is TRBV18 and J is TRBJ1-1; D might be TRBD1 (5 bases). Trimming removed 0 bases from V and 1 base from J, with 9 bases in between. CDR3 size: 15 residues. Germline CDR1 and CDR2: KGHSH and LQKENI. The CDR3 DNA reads TGTGCCAGCTCACCACCGGCAGGGACGAACACTGAAGCTTTCTTT. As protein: CASSPPAGTNTEAFF.